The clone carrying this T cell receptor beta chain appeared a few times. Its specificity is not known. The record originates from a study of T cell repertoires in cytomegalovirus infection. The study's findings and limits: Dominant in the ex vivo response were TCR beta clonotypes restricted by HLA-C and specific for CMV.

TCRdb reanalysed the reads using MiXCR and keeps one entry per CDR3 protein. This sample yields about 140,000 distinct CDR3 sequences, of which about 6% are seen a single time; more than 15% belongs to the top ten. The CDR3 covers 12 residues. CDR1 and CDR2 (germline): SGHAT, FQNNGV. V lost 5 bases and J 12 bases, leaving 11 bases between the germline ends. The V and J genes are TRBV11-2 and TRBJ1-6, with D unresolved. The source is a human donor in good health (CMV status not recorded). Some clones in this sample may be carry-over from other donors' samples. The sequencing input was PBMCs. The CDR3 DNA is TGTGCCAGCAGCCTACCCCCCGTACCCCTCCACTTT. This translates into CASSLPPVPLHF. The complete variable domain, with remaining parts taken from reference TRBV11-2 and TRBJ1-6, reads EAGVAQSPRYKIIEKRQSVAFWCNPISGHATLYWYQQILGQGPKLLIQFQNNGVVDDSQLPKDRFSAERLKGVDSTLKIQPAKLEDSAVYLCASSLPPVPLHFGNGTRLTVT.